A single sample gave rise to the 25 T cell receptor beta chains below, sequenced in a study of CD8 T cells in ankylosing spondylitis. TCRdb re-derived calls from the 5' RACE reads in MiXCR, one entry per CDR3 protein. The data hold under 30,000 distinct CDR3 sequences, with approximately 7.9% observed a single time. The sample comprised blood. These receptors all come from a male donor with ankylosing spondylitis or in good health (not recorded which).

This clonotype was detected a few times. V is TRBV20-1 and J is TRBJ2-4; a weak D match, TRBD2 (6 bases). CDR3 length equals 14 residues. The ends were cut back, 6 bases at V and 8 bases at J, with 20 bases in the middle. Germline values: CDR1 DFQATT, CDR2 SNEGSKA (reference sequence). DNA of the CDR3: TGCAGTGCCAGGAGGCGGTCAGGAGGGGACATTCAGTACTTC. It specifies CSARRRSGGDIQYF.

This chain connects TRBV20-1 to TRBJ2-1, with TRBD2 matching 7 bases. V gave up 5 bases and J gave up 3 bases; unmatched junction bases: 16. The CDR3 spans 17 residues. Germline values: CDR1 DFQATT, CDR2 SNEGSKA (reference sequence). This CDR3 is CSAFGAVRASGYNEQFF. CDR3 nucleotide sequence: TGCAGTGCTTTTGGGGCTGTGCGGGCTAGCGGCTACAATGAGCAGTTCTTC.

In this sample, this clonotype turned up many times. V is TRBV29-1 and J is TRBJ1-4; D not certain. Germline V gene data show CDR1 as SQVTM and CDR2 as ANQGSEA. The V and J ends lost 0 bases and 7 bases respectively, with 9 bases between them. The CDR3 is made up of 13 amino acids. The CDR3 sequence is CSVEDRGGEKLFF. The CDR3 DNA sequence: TGCAGCGTTGAAGATCGGGGAGGTGAAAAACTGTTTTTT.

This chain links TRBV7-3 with TRBJ2-3; 10 positions agree with TRBD2. J gave up 6 bases and V 5 bases, and 5 bases lay outside the gene matches. The CDR3 length is 14 residues. Germline assignment: CDR1 SGHTA and CDR2 FQGTGA. In DNA, the CDR3 is TGTGCCAGCAGCCCGGGGACTAGCGTGGATACGCAGTATTTT. Translation: CASSPGTSVDTQYF.

The rearrangement uses TRBV6-6 and TRBJ1-4, with unresolved D. The CDR3 sequence is 14 residues long. Trimming left V 4 bases short and J 5 bases short, with 11 bases between. The germline CDR1 and CDR2 sequences are MNHNY and SVGAGI (reference sequence). CDR3 in amino acids: CASSLNSHNEKLFF. The CDR3 bases are TGTGCCAGCAGTTTAAATTCCCACAATGAAAAACTGTTTTTT.

The chain uses TRBV6-2 or TRBV6-3 and TRBJ1-1; no firm D call. Trimming removed 1 base at V and 2 bases at J, with 11 bases between. The CDR3 runs to 15 residues. From germline, CDR1 is MNHEY and CDR2 SVGEGT. The CDR3 here is CASSYWVAGNTEAFF. As DNA, the CDR3 is TGTGCCAGCAGTTACTGGGTAGCAGGTAACACTGAAGCTTTCTTT.

This clonotype was found a few times. The chain uses TRBV20-1 and TRBJ2-1, with TRBD2 matching 8 bases. The germline V gene has CDR1 DFQATT and CDR2 SNEGSKA (reference sequence). The CDR3 spans 14 residues. Unmatched junction bases numbered 11, after V lost 6 bases and J lost 7 bases. CDR3 nucleotides: TGCAGTGCCCCTCCTGGACTAGCAGCAAATGAGCAGTTCTTC. Its protein is CSAPPGLAANEQFF.

The chain joins TRBV5-1 to TRBJ2-6, with 7 bases matching TRBD2. Germline V gene lookup returns CDR1 SGHRS and CDR2 YFSETQ. The J segment lost 0 bases and the V segment lost 4 bases, leaving 10 bases of the junction unmatched. This CDR3 has 18 amino acids. CDR3 region: CASSALGSGFSGANVLTF. The CDR3 DNA is TGCGCCAGCAGCGCCCTTGGTAGCGGGTTCTCTGGGGCCAACGTCCTGACTTTC. Based on the CDR3 plus reference TRBV5-1 and TRBJ2-6, the full variable domain is KAGVTQTPRYLIKTRGQQVTLSCSPISGHRSVSWYQQTPGQGLQFLFEYFSETQRNKGNFPGRFSGRQFSNSRSEMNVSTLELGDSALYLCASSALGSGFSGANVLTFGAGSRLTVL.

In its sample, this clonotype was seen many times. The rearrangement joins TRBV5-1 to TRBJ2-2, with 8 bases that match TRBD1. The germline gives CDR1 SGHRS, CDR2 YFSETQ. The ends lost 4 bases at V and 3 bases at J; junction bases unmatched: 5. The CDR3 is made up of 15 amino acids. The CDR3 coding sequence is TGCGCCAGCAGCCTGACAGGGGAGGACACCGGGGAGCTGTTTTTT. It yields the protein CASSLTGEDTGELFF.

This clonotype has more than one count but fewer than ten. This chain joins TRBV20-1 and TRBJ2-3; 12 bases fit TRBD2. V dropped 5 bases and J dropped 3; count of bases not matched to a gene: 12. This CDR3 comprises 17 residues. CDR1 and CDR2 from the germline V gene are DFQATT and SNEGSKA (reference sequence). As DNA, the CDR3 is TGCAGTGCTGGTTTAACTAGCGGGAGGTGGGGTACAGATACGCAGTATTTT. Amino acid sequence: CSAGLTSGRWGTDTQYF.

This clonotype was observed a handful of times. This rearrangement joins TRBV7-2 to TRBJ2-1, with 10 bases lining up with TRBD2. With 0 bases clipped from V and 6 bases from J, the junction kept 5 bases outside the gene matches. The CDR3 has 16 residues. The germline CDR1 and CDR2 sequences are SGHTA and FQGNSA. CDR3 sequence (DNA): TGTGCCAGCAGCTTAGCCGGGGCTAGCGGGAGCAATGAGCAGTTCTTC. Translated, it gives CASSLAGASGSNEQFF.

The V call is TRBV29-1, the J call TRBJ2-7; D call uncertain. The V end was cut by 4 bases, the J end by 0 bases, with 10 bases between. Germline values: CDR1 SQVTM, CDR2 ANQGSEA. This CDR3 spans 13 amino acids. The CDR3 DNA sequence: TGCAGCGTTGGAAAGGTCAGCTCCTACGAGCAGTACTTC. Translating it yields CSVGKVSSYEQYF.

This clonotype was observed a handful of times. This rearrangement joins TRBV7-9 to TRBJ2-2; D is ambiguous. Trimming took off 2 bases at V and 6 bases at J, with 7 bases between the two ends. From germline, CDR1 is SEHNR and CDR2 FQNEAQ (reference sequence). The CDR3 covers 13 residues. CDR3 DNA sequence: TGTGCCAGCAGCTTACATAAGGCCGGGGAGCTGTTTTTT. This translates into CASSLHKAGELFF.

The sample holds a few counts of this clonotype. This chain links TRBV9 with TRBJ1-1; D might be TRBD1 (5 bases). Trimming pared 4 bases from V and 4 bases from J, leaving 17 bases between. CDR3 size: 15 residues. CDR1 and CDR2 (germline): SGDLS, YYNGEE. The CDR3 sequence is CASSPSGGGGTEAFF. The CDR3, as DNA: TGTGCCAGCAGCCCCTCGGGGGGTGGCGGCACTGAAGCTTTCTTT.

This clonotype turned up a few times. The V call is TRBV12-3 or TRBV12-4, the J call TRBJ1-5, with TRBD1 identical over 7 bases. The CDR3 sequence is 16 residues long. The J segment lost 3 bases and the V segment lost 3 bases, leaving 8 bases of the junction unmatched. The CDR3 here is CASSFGIQGNNQPQHF. The CDR3 region has the DNA TGTGCCAGCAGTTTCGGCATACAGGGGAACAATCAGCCCCAGCATTTT.

This clonotype was detected ten times or more. This chain joins TRBV29-1 and TRBJ2-4; 8 bases are shared with TRBD2. The length of the CDR3 is 17 residues. Germline CDR1 SQVTM, CDR2 ANQGSEA. Trimming at V came to 6 bases and at J to 3 bases, leaving 16 bases not matched to a gene. The CDR3 reads CSVSQLSSGVIKNIQYF. CDR3 nucleotide sequence: TGCAGCGTCTCCCAGTTGAGTAGCGGGGTTATCAAAAACATTCAGTACTTC.

There are many counts of this clonotype. The chain combines TRBV24-1 with TRBJ1-1; unclear D gene. CDR3 length: 13 residues. Germline values: CDR1 KGHDR, CDR2 SFDVKD. With 5 bases removed from V and 2 bases from J, the gap between germline ends came to 8 bases. Written as DNA, the CDR3 is TGTGCCACCAGTGCTGGCTTAAACACTGAAGCTTTCTTT. Encoded protein: CATSAGLNTEAFF.

There are a few counts of this clonotype. The chain employs TRBV13 and TRBJ2-2; tentative D call: TRBD2 (5 bases). Looked up from germline, CDR1 is PRHDT and CDR2 is FYEKMQ (reference sequence). The CDR3 runs to 15 residues. The ends were cut back, 0 bases at V and 4 bases at J, with 9 bases in the middle. The CDR3 loop reads CASSLGEGSTGELFF. The CDR3 coding sequence is TGTGCCAGCAGCTTAGGAGAAGGGAGCACCGGGGAGCTGTTTTTT.

The rearrangement joins TRBV24-1 to TRBJ2-1; tentatively, D is TRBD2 (6 bases). The germline V and J ends were trimmed by 0 bases and 11 bases, with 16 bases remaining between them. Germline loops: CDR1 KGHDR, CDR2 SFDVKD. The CDR3 contains 15 residues. CDR3 sequence: CATSDLGGLTEKQFF. CDR3 nucleotides: TGTGCCACCAGTGATTTGGGGGGACTCACCGAGAAGCAGTTCTTC.

There are a few counts of this clonotype. The chain uses TRBV6-2 or TRBV6-3 and TRBJ2-2; D not certain. Trimming left V 0 bases short and J 6 bases short, with 11 bases between. Germline CDR1 is MNHEY and CDR2 is SVGEGT. The CDR3 has 15 residues. Here the CDR3 DNA reads TGTGCCAGCAGTTACTCGTTACAGATGGCCGGGGAGCTGTTTTTT. It specifies CASSYSLQMAGELFF.

This rearrangement joins TRBV4-1 to TRBJ2-1; 8 bases align to TRBD1. Unmatched junction bases numbered 7, after V lost 3 bases and J lost 6 bases. The length of the CDR3 is 15 residues. Looked up from germline, CDR1 is MGHRA and CDR2 is YSYEKL. The CDR3 reads CASSQPGTGSNEQFF. Here the CDR3 DNA reads TGCGCCAGCAGCCAGCCCGGGACAGGTAGCAATGAGCAGTTCTTC.

The chain employs TRBV6-2 or TRBV6-3 and TRBJ2-5; perhaps TRBD2 as D (5 bases). The CDR3 consists of 13 residues. The V end lost 6 bases, the J end lost 5 bases, and 13 bases lay between the germline ends. Germline CDR1 is MNHEY and CDR2 is SVGEGT. The CDR3 region is CASREDWWETQYF. As DNA, the CDR3 is TGTGCCAGCAGGGAGGACTGGTGGGAGACCCAGTACTTC.

This clonotype turned up a few times. This chain connects TRBV3-1 to TRBJ2-1; D unresolved. The CDR3 length is 14 residues. Trimming took off 0 bases at V and 7 bases at J, with 10 bases between the two ends. Looked up from germline, CDR1 is LGHDT and CDR2 is YNNKEL (reference sequence). CDR3 bases: TGTGCCAGCAGCCAAGAGGTAGGCCGAAATGAGCAGTTCTTC. The encoded protein is CASSQEVGRNEQFF.

This clonotype has a handful of counts. This sequence joins TRBV4-2 and TRBJ1-1; D unclear. The length of the CDR3 is 15 residues. Germline V gene lookup returns CDR1 LGHNA and CDR2 YNFKEQ. Trimming stripped 4 bases from V and 4 bases from J, with 16 bases between. This chain's CDR3 is CASSPRAAKGTEAFF. The DNA of the CDR3 is TGTGCCAGCAGCCCAAGGGCGGCAAAGGGCACTGAAGCTTTCTTT.

This clonotype occurred once. The chain carries TRBV3-1 and TRBJ2-5, with D possibly being TRBD1 or TRBD2 (5 bases each). The V gene's germline CDR1 is LGHDT and CDR2 YNNKEL (reference sequence). The CDR3 extends over 10 amino acids. The CDR3 loop is CASGTATQYF. The DNA for the CDR3 is TGTGCGTCAGGGACGGCAACCCAGTACTTC.